This is a list of T cell receptor beta chains from one sample in a study of control samples from healthy donors and cancer patients. Libraries were prepared by immunoSEQ multiplex PCR; TCRdb keeps only in-frame clonotypes and omits some of them. Seen here are under 80,000 clones, around 94% observed once, and the top ten hold 6.2%. Sample: blood. Receptors originate from a woman aged 40-49 years in good health. CDR3s include the opening cysteine and the closing phenylalanine or tryptophan. D genes are given only for firm matches. Size is omitted from some rows. Given values are once, few, many or a class for expanded clones.

V: TRBV12-3/TRBV12-4
J: TRBJ2-7
D: NA
size: NA
CDR3: CASSFTGYEQYF
DNA: TGTGCCAGCAGTTTCACGGGATACGAGCAGTACTTC

V: TRBV28
J: TRBJ2-3
D: TRBD2
size: NA
CDR3: CASTPSGGPGTQYF
DNA: TGTGCCAGCACCCCTAGCGGGGGGCCCGGTACGCAGTATTTT

V: TRBV11-2
J: TRBJ1-1
D: NA
size: NA
CDR3: CASSLRTGLNTEAFF
DNA: TGTGCCAGCAGCTTACGCACAGGATTGAACACTGAAGCTTTCTTT

V: TRBV5-4
J: TRBJ2-3
D: NA
size: NA
CDR3: CASSSRALLHTDTQYF
DNA: TGTGCCAGCAGCTCCAGGGCGCTCCTTCACACAGATACGCAGTATTTT

V: TRBV4-3
J: TRBJ2-7
D: TRBD2
size: NA
CDR3: CASSQVPGGPYEQYF
DNA: TGCGCCAGCAGCCAAGTTCCGGGGGGACCCTACGAGCAGTACTTC

V: TRBV18
J: TRBJ2-5
D: TRBD1
size: NA
CDR3: CASSSMTGPKETQYF
DNA: TGTGCCAGCTCATCAATGACAGGGCCTAAAGAGACCCAGTACTTC

V: TRBV7-2
J: TRBJ1-2
D: NA
size: NA
CDR3: CASSPPRGRTTGGYTF
DNA: TGTGCCAGCAGCCCACCTCGGGGCCGCACAACTGGTGGCTACACCTTC

V: TRBV7-6
J: TRBJ2-1
D: NA
size: NA
CDR3: CASSLSQGTLSYNEQFF
DNA: TGTGCCAGCAGCTTATCACAGGGCACGCTCTCCTACAATGAGCAGTTCTTC

V: TRBV5-1
J: TRBJ2-7
D: NA
size: NA
CDR3: CASSAIASESSYEQYF
DNA: TGCGCCAGCAGCGCAATCGCTAGCGAGAGCTCCTACGAGCAGTACTTC

V: TRBV3-1/TRBV3-2
J: TRBJ1-2
D: NA
size: NA
CDR3: CASSRIGGNYGYTF
DNA: TGTGCCAGCAGCCGAATCGGCGGCAACTATGGCTACACCTTC

V: TRBV7-6
J: TRBJ2-2
D: NA
size: NA
CDR3: CASSTRTSTGELFF
DNA: TGTGCCAGCAGCACCCGAACTAGCACCGGGGAGCTGTTTTTT

V: TRBV11-2
J: TRBJ2-7
D: TRBD2
size: NA
CDR3: CASSLGVAGEQYF
DNA: TGTGCCAGCAGCTTAGGAGTAGCGGGGGAGCAGTACTTC

V: TRBV7-9
J: TRBJ2-1
D: NA
size: NA
CDR3: CATPPSSGTPEQFF
DNA: TGTGCCACCCCCCCTAGTAGCGGCACCCCCGAGCAGTTCTTC

V: TRBV5-6
J: TRBJ1-4
D: NA
size: NA
CDR3: CASSLGANEKLFF
DNA: TGTGCCAGCAGCTTGGGGGCCAATGAAAAACTGTTTTTT

V: TRBV30
J: TRBJ2-7
D: NA
size: NA
CDR3: CAWSAGQAREQYF
DNA: TGTGCCTGGAGTGCCGGACAAGCTAGAGAGCAGTACTTC

V: TRBV19
J: TRBJ1-1
D: TRBD1
size: once
CDR3: CASTLTGGNTEAFF
DNA: TGTGCCAGTACCCTCACAGGGGGGAACACTGAAGCTTTCTTT

V: TRBV5-1
J: TRBJ1-2
D: NA
size: NA
CDR3: CASSPVQGIVGYTF
DNA: TGCGCCAGCAGCCCTGTTCAGGGAATTGTTGGCTACACCTTC

V: TRBV27
J: TRBJ1-1
D: NA
size: NA
CDR3: CASSLWGGAGDTEAFF
DNA: TGTGCCAGCAGTTTATGGGGAGGGGCCGGGGACACTGAAGCTTTCTTT

V: TRBV15
J: TRBJ1-5
D: NA
size: NA
CDR3: CATSRDRNQPQHF
DNA: TGTGCCACCAGCAGAGACAGGAATCAGCCCCAGCATTTT

V: TRBV5-1
J: TRBJ1-2
D: NA
size: NA
CDR3: CASSLEAFVGYGYTF
DNA: TGCGCCAGCAGCTTGGAGGCCTTTGTGGGCTATGGCTACACCTTC

V: TRBV24-1
J: TRBJ2-7
D: NA
size: NA
CDR3: CATRDGISYSYEQYF
DNA: TGTGCCACCAGAGACGGAATCTCTTACTCCTACGAGCAGTACTTC

V: TRBV14
J: TRBJ1-1
D: NA
size: few
CDR3: CASSQDSGPRMTEAFF
DNA: TGTGCCAGCAGCCAAGATTCGGGGCCTCGGATGACTGAAGCTTTCTTT

V: TRBV28
J: TRBJ1-4
D: TRBD1
size: once
CDR3: CASSLPGTVSEKLFF
DNA: TGTGCCAGCAGTCTCCCCGGGACAGTGAGCGAAAAACTGTTTTTT

V: TRBV18
J: TRBJ2-7
D: TRBD1
size: NA
CDR3: CASSPPTGAHEQYF
DNA: TGTGCCAGCTCACCACCGACAGGGGCACACGAGCAGTACTTC

V: TRBV5-6
J: TRBJ2-4
D: NA
size: NA
CDR3: CASSFKALAKNIQYF
DNA: TGTGCCAGCAGCTTCAAGGCGTTAGCCAAAAACATTCAGTACTTC

V: TRBV2
J: TRBJ1-1
D: NA
size: NA
CDR3: CAREYRGTEAFF
DNA: TGTGCCAGAGAGTATAGGGGGACTGAAGCTTTCTTT

V: TRBV11-1
J: TRBJ1-6
D: NA
size: NA
CDR3: CASSPILQGSPLHF
DNA: TGTGCCAGCAGCCCTATCCTACAGGGATCACCCCTCCACTTT

V: TRBV7-3
J: TRBJ1-4
D: NA
size: few
CDR3: CASLLSGGLGNLTF
DNA: TGTGCCAGTCTCTTGAGTGGAGGTCTTGGGAACCTGACTTTT

V: TRBV18
J: TRBJ2-5
D: NA
size: NA
CDR3: CASSPRDGSPETQYF
DNA: TGTGCCAGCTCACCACGAGACGGGTCCCCCGAGACCCAGTACTTC

V: TRBV3-1/TRBV3-2
J: TRBJ1-1
D: NA
size: NA
CDR3: CASSLMGGYTEAFF
DNA: TGTGCCAGCAGCCTCATGGGAGGGTACACTGAAGCTTTCTTT

V: TRBV4-1
J: TRBJ2-7
D: TRBD2
size: NA
CDR3: CASSHPGLAGVGEQYF
DNA: TGCGCCAGCAGCCACCCGGGACTAGCGGGAGTGGGCGAGCAGTACTTC

V: TRBV5-5
J: TRBJ2-2
D: NA
size: NA
CDR3: CASSKTNTNTGELFF
DNA: TGTGCCAGCAGCAAAACTAATACGAACACCGGGGAGCTGTTTTTT

V: TRBV4-2
J: TRBJ1-1
D: NA
size: few
CDR3: CASSQERRGRTEAFF
DNA: TGTGCCAGCAGCCAAGAACGGCGGGGACGGACTGAAGCTTTCTTT

V: TRBV6-1
J: TRBJ2-5
D: NA
size: NA
CDR3: CASSEAAEGGTQYF
DNA: TGTGCCAGCAGTGAAGCCGCGGAAGGTGGGACCCAGTACTTC

V: TRBV5-4
J: TRBJ1-1
D: NA
size: NA
CDR3: CASSWGPGYSGTEAFF
DNA: TGTGCCAGCAGCTGGGGGCCGGGATATTCTGGGACTGAAGCTTTCTTT

V: TRBV27
J: TRBJ2-2
D: TRBD1
size: NA
CDR3: CASSWTGGDTGELFF
DNA: TGTGCCAGCAGTTGGACAGGGGGGGACACCGGGGAGCTGTTTTTT

V: TRBV7-6
J: TRBJ1-6
D: NA
size: NA
CDR3: CASSLSSSYNSPLHF
DNA: TGTGCCAGCAGCTTATCATCCTCCTATAATTCACCCCTCCACTTT

V: TRBV5-1
J: TRBJ1-3
D: NA
size: NA
CDR3: CASSQDSSGNTIYF
DNA: TGCGCCAGCAGTCAAGACAGCTCTGGAAACACCATATATTTT

V: TRBV7-8
J: TRBJ2-7
D: NA
size: NA
CDR3: CASSYNRDHNYEQYF
DNA: TGTGCCAGCAGCTACAACCGGGACCATAACTACGAGCAGTACTTC

V: TRBV7-9
J: TRBJ2-1
D: NA
size: NA
CDR3: CASSFVLRWDNEQFF
DNA: TGTGCCAGCAGCTTCGTCCTCCGATGGGACAATGAGCAGTTCTTC

V: TRBV19
J: TRBJ2-7
D: NA
size: NA
CDR3: CASSNGQRSYEQYF
DNA: TGTGCCAGTAGTAACGGACAGCGCTCCTACGAGCAGTACTTC

V: TRBV30
J: TRBJ2-1
D: TRBD2
size: NA
CDR3: CAWSVLSSGPNNEQFF
DNA: TGTGCCTGGAGTGTATTGTCTAGCGGGCCAAACAATGAGCAGTTCTTC

V: TRBV9
J: TRBJ1-6
D: TRBD1
size: NA
CDR3: CASSERTGPSPLHF
DNA: TGTGCCAGCAGCGAGCGGACAGGTCCTTCACCCCTCCACTTT